These 18 T cell receptor beta chains originate from one sample sequenced in a study of cytomegalovirus exposure and HLA in healthy donors. PCR used 60 Vbeta primers and 13 Jbeta primers. Clones were sequenced by immunoSEQ multiplex PCR, and TCRdb holds only the in-frame ones, with some missing. The sample carries some 150,000 clones, 70% to 85% recorded once. Material for sequencing was PBMCs. These receptors all come from a woman between 35 and 50 years old in good health and CMV-seronegative.

V gene TRBV19 combines with J gene TRBJ2-5; a possible D gene is TRBD1 (6 bases). This CDR3 is 17 amino acids long. The V gene lost 0 bases and the J gene lost 2 bases, with 16 bases spanning the gap. CDR1 LNHDA and CDR2 SQIVND come from the germline V gene (reference sequence). The CDR3 nucleotides are TGTGCCAGTAGTATAGATAAAGGACAGAAGACTCAAGAGACCCAGTACTTC. Amino acids: CASSIDKGQKTQETQYF. The variable domain in full, completed from reference TRBV19 and TRBJ2-5, reads DGGITQSPKYLFRKEGQNVTLSCEQNLNHDAMYWYRQDPGQGLRLIYYSQIVNDFQKGDIAEGYSVSREKKESFPLTVTSAQKNPTAFYLCASSIDKGQKTQETQYFGPGTRLLVL.

The chain joins TRBV7-6 to TRBJ2-1; tentatively, D is TRBD2 (6 bases). The length of the CDR3 is 16 residues. Deletions cut 3 bases from V and 4 bases from J, with 16 bases between. CDR1 SGHVS and CDR2 FNYEAQ come from the germline V gene. The CDR3 is CASSFNRGREYNEQFF. CDR3 DNA sequence: TGTGCCAGCAGCTTTAACCGCGGTCGGGAGTACAATGAGCAGTTCTTC.

This clone was picked up a small number of times. The V and J genes are TRBV5-6 and TRBJ1-4; 9 nucleotides match TRBD1. In germline, CDR1 is SGHDT, CDR2 YYEEEE. This CDR3 is built from 19 residues. The ends lost 4 bases at V and 2 bases at J; junction bases unmatched: 15. Written as DNA, the CDR3 is TGTGCCAGCAGCCCAGACACAGGGGGCGCATTCCCCACTAATGAAAAACTGTTTTTT. This encodes CASSPDTGGAFPTNEKLFF. Using reference TRBV5-6 and TRBJ1-4 for the parts outside the CDR3, the full variable domain is DAGVTQSPTHLIKTRGQQVTLRCSPKSGHDTVSWYQQALGQGPQFIFQYYEEEERQRGNFPDRFSGHQFPNYSSELNVNALLLGDSALYLCASSPDTGGAFPTNEKLFFGSGTQLSVL.

This clone has a handful of counts. This chain connects TRBV28 to TRBJ2-1; TRBD2 matches 9 bases. Trimming removed 5 bases from V and 8 bases from J; junction bases left unmatched: 10. This CDR3 region has 15 residues. The germline CDR1 and CDR2 sequences are MDHEN and SYDVKM. The CDR3 coding sequence is TGTGCCAGCAGTCGACTAGCGGAGCCGGGCGATGAGCAGTTCTTC. Translated, it gives CASSRLAEPGDEQFF.

This clone showed up just once. DNA for the CDR3: TGTGCCAGCTCACGGGACACGGTTTTTGACATTTTCTACGAGCAGTACTTC. Its translation: CASSRDTVFDIFYEQYF. The chain is built from TRBV18 and TRBJ2-7; D perhaps matches TRBD1 (6 bases). Trimming stripped 4 bases from V and 3 bases from J, with 22 bases between. Germline-derived CDR1 and CDR2 are KGHSH and LQKENI. The CDR3 consists of 17 residues.

The chain is built from TRBV6-5 and TRBJ2-7, with 11 positions matching TRBD1. Trimming at V came to 1 base and at J to 5 bases, leaving 7 bases not matched to a gene. The CDR3 contains 16 residues. Germline CDR1 is MNHEY and CDR2 is SVGAGI. As DNA, the CDR3 is TGTGCCAGCAGTTACTTGGGGGGACAGGGGGTCAACGAGCAGTACTTC. Protein product: CASSYLGGQGVNEQYF.

The CDR3 DNA reads as TGTGCCAGCAGTTTATTGACCCAGGGTGGCTCCTACAATGAGCAGTTCTTC. Translating it yields CASSLLTQGGSYNEQFF. The chain combines TRBV27 with TRBJ2-1; perhaps TRBD1 as D (5 bases). CDR1 and CDR2 from the germline V gene are MNHEY and SMNVEV (reference sequence). The length of the CDR3 is 17 residues. The V and J ends lost 1 base and 0 bases respectively, with 13 bases between them.

V usage is TRBV18 and J usage is TRBJ1-4; TRBD1 matches 8 bases. Germline lookup yields CDR1 KGHSH and CDR2 LQKENI. The CDR3 runs 16 residues. The V segment lost 3 bases and the J segment 6 bases; nucleotides outside the gene matches: 9. DNA for the CDR3: TGTGCCAGCTCACCCACAGGGGGGGCGCAGGATGAAAAACTGTTTTTT. Protein product: CASSPTGGAQDEKLFF.

The rearrangement links TRBV9 to TRBJ2-7; 7 bases map to TRBD1. This CDR3 comprises 14 residues. The germline gives CDR1 SGDLS, CDR2 YYNGEE. J gave up 3 bases and V 3 bases, and 6 bases lay outside the gene matches. The CDR3 is CASSATGIGYEQYF. CDR3 coding DNA: TGTGCCAGCAGCGCGACAGGGATAGGCTACGAGCAGTACTTC.

CDR3: CASSLLGTVSTDTQYF. CDR3 bases: TGTGCCAGCAGCTTATTGGGGACTGTTAGCACAGATACGCAGTATTTT. The rearrangement uses TRBV7-2 and TRBJ2-3, with D possibly TRBD2 on 6 matching bases. Germline assignment: CDR1 SGHTA and CDR2 FQGNSA. V was cut by 2 bases and J by 0 bases, with 12 bases left in between. This CDR3 contains 16 residues.

The chain is built from TRBV5-4 and TRBJ2-3; D ambiguous. The ends were cut back, 1 base at V and 5 bases at J, with 8 bases in the middle. The CDR3 is 13 amino acids. Germline CDR1 reads SGHNT; CDR2 reads YYREEE (reference sequence). CDR3 sequence: CASSLRGRDTQYF. As DNA, the CDR3 is TGTGCCAGCAGCTTGCGCGGCAGAGATACGCAGTATTTT. Combining the CDR3 with reference TRBV5-4 and TRBJ2-3 gives the whole variable domain ETGVTQSPTHLIKTRGQQVTLRCSSQSGHNTVSWYQQALGQGPQFIFQYYREEENGRGNFPPRFSGLQFPNYSSELNVNALELDDSALYLCASSLRGRDTQYFGPGTRLTVL.

Concerning this clone itself: The junction does not match germline at one end; this may be a read error. The J gene is TRBJ2-6, the V gene TRBV7-9; D not resolved. CDR3 length equals 17 residues. Germline CDR1 SEHNR, CDR2 FQNEAQ (reference sequence). The CDR3 loop reads CAGSPSLEAPGANVLTF. CDR3 bases: TGTGCCGGCAGCCCAAGTCTCGAGGCGCCTGGGGCCAACGTCCTGACTTTC.

The V and J genes are TRBV5-1 and TRBJ2-7, with 12 positions matching TRBD2. The CDR3 has 18 amino acids. Per the germline V gene, CDR1 is SGHRS and CDR2 is YFSETQ. V gave up 1 base and J gave up 1 base; unmatched junction bases: 9. Here the CDR3 reads CASSLSATSGSISYEQYF. Written as DNA, the CDR3 is TGCGCCAGCAGCTTGTCAGCGACTAGCGGGAGTATATCCTACGAGCAGTACTTC.

This rearrangement joins TRBV27 to TRBJ2-1, with 10 bases lining up with TRBD2. The CDR3 loop spans 16 amino acids. Looked up from germline, CDR1 is MNHEY and CDR2 is SMNVEV (reference sequence). The junction had 11 bases not matched to a gene; V was cut back by 2 bases and J by 10 bases. The CDR3 loop is CASSLLGVAGGQEQFF. The CDR3, as DNA: TGTGCCAGCAGTTTACTAGGGGTAGCGGGAGGCCAGGAGCAGTTCTTC.

V gene TRBV19 combines with J gene TRBJ2-1; 7 bases are a match to TRBD1. Germline V gene lookup returns CDR1 LNHDA and CDR2 SQIVND (reference sequence). J gave up 7 bases and V 2 bases, and 8 bases lay outside the gene matches. This CDR3 contains 15 residues. The CDR3 DNA reads TGTGCCAGTAGTATATGGGGACCAGGGGGAAATGAGCAGTTCTTC. Translation gives CASSIWGPGGNEQFF.

The rearrangement joins TRBV5-4 to TRBJ2-1; 9 nucleotides match TRBD1. The CDR3 extends over 17 amino acids. With V trimmed by 5 bases and J by 6 bases, 15 bases remained unmatched. CDR1 and CDR2 from the germline V gene are SGHNT and YYREEE (reference sequence). CDR3 residues: CASSSGTGMDSFNEQFF. CDR3 nucleotide sequence: TGTGCCAGCAGTTCGGGGACAGGGATGGACTCGTTCAATGAGCAGTTCTTC.

V gene TRBV19 combines with J gene TRBJ1-4; a possible D gene is TRBD1 (5 bases). V was trimmed by 6 bases and J by 7 bases, leaving 21 bases between them. Germline assignment: CDR1 LNHDA and CDR2 SQIVND (reference sequence). The CDR3 consists of 16 residues. The CDR3 sequence is CASRALRGAGIEKLFF. The DNA of the CDR3 is TGTGCCAGTAGAGCCTTAAGGGGCGCGGGGATTGAAAAACTGTTTTTT.

A few counts support this clone. V and J are TRBV19 and TRBJ1-5, with TRBD1 matching 7 bases. The trim removed 5 bases at V and 9 bases at J, leaving 10 bases unmatched. CDR3 length: 14 amino acids. Germline V gene data show CDR1 as LNHDA and CDR2 as SQIVND (reference sequence). The CDR3 coding sequence is TGTGCCAGTAGTCTCGACAGGGTGCCCTCGCCCCAGCATTTT. Its translation: CASSLDRVPSPQHF.